The next 12 T cell receptor beta chains were all read from a single sample in a study of human T cells and chemical hapten exposure. The library tagged each cDNA molecule with unique molecular identifiers. TCRdb ran MiXCR on the reads and lists one entry per CDR3 protein. The profile shows roughly 120,000 distinct CDR3 sequences, about 8.9% of them singletons. Total RNA extraction was carried out from unfractionated whole blood. The sample consisted of whole blood. Source of these receptors: a human donor in good health. Some clones in this sample may be carry-over from other donors' samples.

This clonotype was seen more than once but under ten times. This rearrangement joins TRBV18 to TRBJ2-6, with D possibly TRBD1 on 6 matching bases. Trimming stripped 3 bases from V and 4 bases from J, with 16 bases between. The length of the CDR3 is 17 residues. Germline CDR1 and CDR2: KGHSH and LQKENI. The CDR3 DNA is TGTGCCAGCTCACCGCTTCCACAGGGATCAGGGGCCAACGTCCTGACTTTC. The encoded protein is CASSPLPQGSGANVLTF.

The gene calls are TRBV27 and TRBJ1-6; D unclear. Between the trimmed V and J ends, which lost 7 bases and 5 bases, there was a span of 12 bases. The V gene's germline CDR1 is MNHEY and CDR2 SMNVEV (reference sequence). The CDR3 contains 14 residues. DNA for the CDR3: TGTGCCAGCACCCCCTTCGGCCATAATTCACCCCTCCACTTT. This sequence encodes CASTPFGHNSPLHF.

This clonotype was seen repeatedly, ten times or more. The chain joins TRBV3-1 to TRBJ2-5; TRBD1 agrees at 8 bases. CDR1 and CDR2 (germline): LGHDT, YNNKEL (reference sequence). The CDR3 has 16 amino acids. The V segment lost 0 bases and the J segment 4 bases; nucleotides outside the gene matches: 7. CDR3 sequence (DNA): TGTGCCAGCAGCCAAGATATCCCCACAGGGGGAGAGACCCAGTACTTC. Encoded protein: CASSQDIPTGGETQYF.

At least ten counts were recorded for this clonotype. J is TRBJ1-1 and V is TRBV6-2 or TRBV6-3; D uncertain. From germline, CDR1 is MNHEY and CDR2 SVGEGT. The CDR3 spans 13 residues. The V end was cut by 2 bases, the J end by 6 bases, with 10 bases between. CDR3 amino acids: CASSYRPKAEAFF. The CDR3 DNA sequence: TGTGCCAGCAGTTACCGACCGAAGGCTGAAGCTTTCTTT.

This clonotype was detected only a few times. V and J are TRBV20-1 and TRBJ2-3; maybe TRBD2 (6 bases). V was clipped by 6 bases and J by 0 bases, with 16 bases between them. Germline CDR1 DFQATT, CDR2 SNEGSKA (reference sequence). CDR3 length: 15 amino acids. CDR3 protein: CSAELEGVSTDTQYF. The CDR3 coding sequence is TGCAGTGCGGAACTGGAGGGAGTAAGCACAGATACGCAGTATTTT.

This CDR3 is CASSLEDRAKDTEAFF. CDR3 in DNA: TGTGCCAGCAGCTTAGAGGACAGGGCGAAAGACACTGAAGCTTTCTTT. The chain couples TRBV7-9 to TRBJ1-1; 8 nucleotides align to TRBD1. The V segment lost 1 base and the J segment 3 bases; nucleotides outside the gene matches: 7. Germline V gene lookup returns CDR1 SEHNR and CDR2 FQNEAQ (reference sequence). This CDR3 has 16 amino acids.

The V gene is TRBV12-3 or TRBV12-4, the J gene TRBJ2-5; no reliable D call. V dropped 2 bases and J dropped 9 bases, with 10 bases sitting between them. CDR3 size: 12 residues. The CDR3 here is CASSLPGFPQYF. CDR3 sequence (DNA): TGTGCCAGCAGTTTACCTGGGTTCCCCCAGTACTTC.

This clonotype has a count of ten or more. This chain uses TRBV6-5 with TRBJ2-7, with 13 positions matching TRBD2. V trimming: 0 bases; J trimming: 6 bases; junction bases outside the gene matches: 11. This CDR3 region has 18 residues. Per germline, CDR1 MNHEY and CDR2 SVGAGI. The CDR3 spells CASSYSRPGTSGTGEQYF. CDR3 nucleotide sequence: TGTGCCAGCAGTTACTCCAGACCCGGGACTAGCGGGACGGGCGAGCAGTACTTC.

The chain recombines TRBV27 with TRBJ2-7; D gene ambiguous. Per the germline V gene, CDR1 is MNHEY and CDR2 is SMNVEV (reference sequence). The ends were cut back, 0 bases at V and 3 bases at J, with 9 bases in the middle. The CDR3 is 14 amino acids. The CDR3 DNA sequence: TGTGCCAGCAGTTTATCGCTAGGGCGCTACGAGCAGTACTTC. This codes for CASSLSLGRYEQYF.

This clonotype was counted ten times or more. This chain links TRBV13 with TRBJ1-1; D not resolved. There are 12 residues in the CDR3. Trimming cost V 5 bases and J 6 bases, with 10 bases left between them. CDR1 is PRHDT and CDR2 is FYEKMQ in the germline V gene (reference sequence). CDR3 loop: CASSDRGAEAFF. CDR3 in DNA: TGTGCCAGCAGCGATAGAGGAGCTGAAGCTTTCTTT.

V gene TRBV29-1 combines with J gene TRBJ1-1, with D possibly TRBD1 on 5 matching bases. Germline V lookup: CDR1 SQVTM, CDR2 ANQGSEA. The CDR3 covers 14 residues. The germline V and J ends were trimmed by 3 bases and 1 base, with 12 bases remaining between them. DNA of the CDR3: TGCAGCGTTGAGGTGGAGGGGTGGAACACTGAAGCTTTCTTT. Its translation: CSVEVEGWNTEAFF.

The count of this clonotype is one. A much larger clone differs by one base, so this may be a read error. The genes are TRBV25-1 and TRBJ2-3; D could derive from TRBD1 or TRBD2 (5 bases each). The CDR3 runs 13 residues. Trimming shortened V by 8 bases and J by 3 bases, and 12 bases separated the two germline ends. Germline V gene data show CDR1 as MGHDK and CDR2 as SYGVNS. CDR3 protein: CASGWGGTDTQYF. The DNA of the CDR3 is TGTGCCAGCGGGTGGGGCGGGACAGATACGCAGTATTTT.